Following are 7 T cell receptor beta chains from one sample sequenced in a study of blood T cell repertoires in COVID-19. The data were produced by immunoSEQ multiplex PCR, yet TCRdb's version contains in-frame clones alone and is incomplete. This sample has about 350,000 clones, with approximately 89% found just once. Sample: peripheral blood. These receptors were obtained from a woman aged 55-69 years with COVID-19, enrolled during active disease.

The chain combines TRBV18 with TRBJ1-1, with a weak D call TRBD1 (6 bases). This CDR3 is 15 amino acids long. Germline V gene lookup returns CDR1 KGHSH and CDR2 LQKENI. V dropped 3 bases and J dropped 1 base, with 12 bases sitting between them. CDR3 in DNA: TGTGCCAGCTCACCTGCCCTACAGGGGAACACTGAAGCTTTCTTT. This sequence encodes CASSPALQGNTEAFF.

This clone appeared a single time. The chain carries TRBV7-9 and TRBJ1-1; 10 bases line up with TRBD1. This CDR3 spans 16 amino acids. V was pared by 5 bases and J by 4 bases, with 10 bases of the junction left unmatched. Germline assignment: CDR1 SEHNR and CDR2 FQNEAQ (reference sequence). CDR3 protein: CASSPDRGQGGTEAFF. CDR3 nucleotide sequence: TGTGCCAGCAGCCCAGACAGGGGGCAAGGGGGCACTGAAGCTTTCTTT.

The chain uses TRBV30 and TRBJ2-6; 10 bases line up with TRBD1. Germline CDR1 is GTSNPN and CDR2 is SVGIG (reference sequence). This CDR3 has 19 residues. J lost 2 bases, V lost 0 bases, and 10 bases had no gene match. The CDR3 here is CAWSVRGQGVRPGANVLTF. The CDR3 bases are TGTGCCTGGAGTGTCCGAGGACAGGGGGTACGCCCTGGGGCCAACGTCCTGACTTTC.

The genes are TRBV30 and TRBJ1-1; a weak D match, TRBD1 (6 bases). Germline V gene data show CDR1 as GTSNPN and CDR2 as SVGIG (reference sequence). The CDR3 runs to 15 residues. V was clipped by 0 bases and J by 4 bases, with 15 bases between them. The CDR3 spells CAWSVRGGWGTEAFF. For the CDR3, the DNA is TGTGCCTGGAGTGTACGCGGGGGCTGGGGCACTGAAGCTTTCTTT.

The V call is TRBV19, the J call TRBJ1-1; TRBD1 matches at 8 bases. The CDR3 length is 15 residues. J lost 1 base, V lost 7 bases, and 8 bases had no gene match. Looked up from germline, CDR1 is LNHDA and CDR2 is SQIVND (reference sequence). In DNA form, the CDR3 reads TGTGCCAGTATCGACAGGGGACGGGCGAACACTGAAGCTTTCTTT. Translated, it gives CASIDRGRANTEAFF.

The rearrangement links TRBV6-6 to TRBJ1-2, with D perhaps matching TRBD1 (6 bases). V lost 6 bases and J 4 bases, leaving 12 bases between the germline ends. The CDR3 extends over 13 amino acids. Germline assignment: CDR1 MNHNY and CDR2 SVGAGI (reference sequence). CDR3 DNA: TGTGCCAGCAGGGAGATGACAGGCTATGGCTACACCTTC. It yields the protein CASREMTGYGYTF.

The count of this clone is one. The CDR3 nucleotides read TGTGCCAGCAGCCTACGACAGGGCCTACAAGAGACCCAGTACTTC. Amino acids: CASSLRQGLQETQYF. This rearrangement joins TRBV9 to TRBJ2-5, with TRBD1 matching over 7 bases. Trimming cost V 4 bases and J 2 bases; bases outside gene matches: 8. In germline, CDR1 is SGDLS, CDR2 YYNGEE. This CDR3 is 15 amino acids long. Combining the CDR3 with reference TRBV9 and TRBJ2-5 gives the whole variable domain DSGVTQTPKHLITATGQRVTLRCSPRSGDLSVYWYQQSLDQGLQFLIQYYNGEERAKGNILERFSAQQFPDLHSELNLSSLELGDSALYFCASSLRQGLQETQYFGPGTRLLVL.